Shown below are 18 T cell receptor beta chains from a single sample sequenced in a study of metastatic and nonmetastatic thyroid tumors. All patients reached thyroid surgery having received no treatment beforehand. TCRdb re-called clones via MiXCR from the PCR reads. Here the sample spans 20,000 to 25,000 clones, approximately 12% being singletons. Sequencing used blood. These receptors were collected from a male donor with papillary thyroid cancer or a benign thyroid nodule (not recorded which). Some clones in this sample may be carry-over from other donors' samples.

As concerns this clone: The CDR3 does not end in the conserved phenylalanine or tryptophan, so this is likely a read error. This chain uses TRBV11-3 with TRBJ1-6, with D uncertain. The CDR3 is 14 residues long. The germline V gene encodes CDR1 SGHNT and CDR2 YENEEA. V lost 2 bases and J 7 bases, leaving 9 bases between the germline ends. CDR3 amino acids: CASSLYAGNSPLHL. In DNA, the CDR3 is TGTGCCAGCAGCTTATACGCGGGAAATTCACCCCTCCACCTT.

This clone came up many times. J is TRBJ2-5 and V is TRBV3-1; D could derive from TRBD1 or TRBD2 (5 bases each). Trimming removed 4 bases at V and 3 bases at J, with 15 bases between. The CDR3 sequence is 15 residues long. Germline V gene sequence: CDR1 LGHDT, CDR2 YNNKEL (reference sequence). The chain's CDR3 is CASSRTAGAKETQYF. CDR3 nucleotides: TGTGCCAGCAGCCGTACCGCCGGGGCTAAAGAGACCCAGTACTTC.

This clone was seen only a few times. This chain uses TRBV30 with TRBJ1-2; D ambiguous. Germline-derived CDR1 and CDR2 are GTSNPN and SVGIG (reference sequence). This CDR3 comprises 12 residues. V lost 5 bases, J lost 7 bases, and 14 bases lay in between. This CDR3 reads CAWGLSTSGYTF. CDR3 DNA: TGTGCCTGGGGCTTGTCAACAAGTGGCTACACCTTC.

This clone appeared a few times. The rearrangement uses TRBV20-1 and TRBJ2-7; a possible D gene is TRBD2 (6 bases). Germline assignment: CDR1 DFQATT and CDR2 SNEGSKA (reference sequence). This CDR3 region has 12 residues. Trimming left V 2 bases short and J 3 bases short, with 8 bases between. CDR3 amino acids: CSARLANYEQYF. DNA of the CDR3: TGCAGTGCTAGACTAGCGAACTACGAGCAGTACTTC.

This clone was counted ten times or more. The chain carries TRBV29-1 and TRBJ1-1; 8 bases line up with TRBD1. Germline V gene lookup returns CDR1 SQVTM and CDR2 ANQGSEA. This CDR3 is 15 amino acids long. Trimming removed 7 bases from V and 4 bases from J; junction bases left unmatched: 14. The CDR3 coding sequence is TGCAGCGCACTACCCAGGGGGCTGAGCGGCACTGAAGCTTTCTTT. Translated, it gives CSALPRGLSGTEAFF.

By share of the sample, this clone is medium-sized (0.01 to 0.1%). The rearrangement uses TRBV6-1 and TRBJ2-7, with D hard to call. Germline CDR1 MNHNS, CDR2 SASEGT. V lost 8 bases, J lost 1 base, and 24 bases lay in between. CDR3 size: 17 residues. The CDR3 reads CASAWGTLVLGSYEQYF. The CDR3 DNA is TGTGCCAGCGCCTGGGGTACTTTGGTCTTGGGGTCCTACGAGCAGTACTTC.

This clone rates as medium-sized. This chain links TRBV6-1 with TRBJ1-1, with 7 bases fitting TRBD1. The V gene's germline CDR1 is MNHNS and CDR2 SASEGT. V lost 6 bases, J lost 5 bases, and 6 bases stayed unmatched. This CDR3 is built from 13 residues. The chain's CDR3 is CASRKQGNTEAFF. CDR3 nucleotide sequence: TGTGCCAGCAGGAAACAGGGGAATACTGAAGCTTTCTTT.

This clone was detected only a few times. CDR3: CASSWGGAQEKLFF. The CDR3 DNA follows: TGTGCCAGCAGTTGGGGGGGGGCTCAAGAAAAACTGTTTTTT. This sequence joins TRBV28 and TRBJ1-4; a weak D match, TRBD1 (6 bases). The ends were cut back, 4 bases at V and 8 bases at J, with 14 bases in the middle. This CDR3 is 14 amino acids long. CDR1 and CDR2 from the germline V gene are MDHEN and SYDVKM.

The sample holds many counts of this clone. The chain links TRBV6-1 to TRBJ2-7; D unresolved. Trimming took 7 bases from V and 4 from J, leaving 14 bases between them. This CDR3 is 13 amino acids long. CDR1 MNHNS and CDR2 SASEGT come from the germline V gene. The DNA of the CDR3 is TGTGCCAGCAAAGATTCGGGCCTGTACGAGCAGTACTTC. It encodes CASKDSGLYEQYF.

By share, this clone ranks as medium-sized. CDR3 sequence (DNA): TGTGCCAGCAGTTTATTAGCGAATTCACCCCTCCACTTT. As protein: CASSLLANSPLHF. The chain links TRBV28 to TRBJ1-6; no firm D call. Germline CDR1 reads MDHEN; CDR2 reads SYDVKM. V was trimmed by 1 base and J by 7 bases, leaving 5 bases between them. The CDR3 is 13 residues long.

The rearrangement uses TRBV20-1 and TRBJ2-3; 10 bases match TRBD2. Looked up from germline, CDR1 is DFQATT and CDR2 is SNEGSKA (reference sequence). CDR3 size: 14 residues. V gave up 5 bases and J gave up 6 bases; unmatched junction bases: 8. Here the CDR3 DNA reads TGCAGTGCTTGGAGCGGGAGGGCCCTGGATACGCAGTATTTT. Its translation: CSAWSGRALDTQYF.

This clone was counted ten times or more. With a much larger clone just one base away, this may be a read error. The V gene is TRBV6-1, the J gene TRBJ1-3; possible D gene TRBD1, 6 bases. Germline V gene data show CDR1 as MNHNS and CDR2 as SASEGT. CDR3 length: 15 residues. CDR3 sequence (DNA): TGTGCCAGCAGTGAACAACCGGAGACCGGGGACACCGTATATTTT. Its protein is CASSEQPETGDTVYF.

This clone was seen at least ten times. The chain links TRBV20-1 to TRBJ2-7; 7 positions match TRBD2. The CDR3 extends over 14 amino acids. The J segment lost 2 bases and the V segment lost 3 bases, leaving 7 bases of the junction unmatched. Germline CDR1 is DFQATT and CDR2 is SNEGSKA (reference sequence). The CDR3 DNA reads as TGCAGTGCTAGTACCTGGCGGGAGACCTACGAGCAGTACTTC. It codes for CSASTWRETYEQYF.

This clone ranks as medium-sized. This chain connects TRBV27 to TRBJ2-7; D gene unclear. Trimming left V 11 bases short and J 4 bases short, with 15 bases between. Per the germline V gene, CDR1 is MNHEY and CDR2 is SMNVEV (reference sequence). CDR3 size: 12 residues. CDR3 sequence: CACKGPGYEQYF. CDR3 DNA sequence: TGTGCCTGCAAAGGACCCGGTTACGAGCAGTACTTC.

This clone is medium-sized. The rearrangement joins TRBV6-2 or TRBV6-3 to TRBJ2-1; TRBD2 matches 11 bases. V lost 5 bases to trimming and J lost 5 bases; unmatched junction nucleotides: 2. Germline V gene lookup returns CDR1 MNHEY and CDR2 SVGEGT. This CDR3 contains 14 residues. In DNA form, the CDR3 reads TGTGCCAGCAGTGGGACTAGCGGACACAATGAGCAGTTCTTC. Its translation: CASSGTSGHNEQFF.

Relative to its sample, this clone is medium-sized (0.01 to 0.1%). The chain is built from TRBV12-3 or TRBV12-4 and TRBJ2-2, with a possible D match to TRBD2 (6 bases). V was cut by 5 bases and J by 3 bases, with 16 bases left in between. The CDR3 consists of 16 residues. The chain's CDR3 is CASSPPGLTYTGELFF. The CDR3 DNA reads TGTGCCAGCAGTCCCCCGGGACTTACTTACACCGGGGAGCTGTTTTTT.

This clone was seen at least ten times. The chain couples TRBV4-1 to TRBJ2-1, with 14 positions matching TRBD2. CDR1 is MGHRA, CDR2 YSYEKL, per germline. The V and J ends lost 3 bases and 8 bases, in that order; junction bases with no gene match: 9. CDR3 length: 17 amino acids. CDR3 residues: CASSHLGGLAGADEQFF. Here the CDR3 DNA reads TGCGCCAGCAGCCATTTAGGGGGACTAGCGGGAGCCGATGAGCAGTTCTTC.

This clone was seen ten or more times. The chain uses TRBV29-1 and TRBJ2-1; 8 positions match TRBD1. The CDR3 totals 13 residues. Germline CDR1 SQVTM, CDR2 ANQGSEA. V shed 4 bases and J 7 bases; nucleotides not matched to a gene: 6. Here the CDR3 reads CSVGETGVNEQFF. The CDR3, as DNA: TGCAGCGTTGGGGAGACAGGGGTAAATGAGCAGTTCTTC.